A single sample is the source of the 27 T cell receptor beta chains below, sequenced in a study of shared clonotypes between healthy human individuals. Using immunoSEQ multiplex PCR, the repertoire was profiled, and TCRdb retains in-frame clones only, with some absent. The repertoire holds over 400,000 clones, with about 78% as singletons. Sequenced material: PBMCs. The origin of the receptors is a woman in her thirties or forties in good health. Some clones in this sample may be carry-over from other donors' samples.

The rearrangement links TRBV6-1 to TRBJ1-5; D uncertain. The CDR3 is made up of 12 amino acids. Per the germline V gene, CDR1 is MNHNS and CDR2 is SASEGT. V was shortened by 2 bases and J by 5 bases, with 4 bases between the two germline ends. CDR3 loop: CASSESYQPQHF. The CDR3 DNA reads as TGTGCCAGCAGTGAATCTTATCAGCCCCAGCATTTT.

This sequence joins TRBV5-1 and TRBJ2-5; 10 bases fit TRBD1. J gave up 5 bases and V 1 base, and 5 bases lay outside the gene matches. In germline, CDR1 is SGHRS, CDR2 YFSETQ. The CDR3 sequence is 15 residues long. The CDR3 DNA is TGCGCCAGCAGCTTGCGAGACAGGGGGCAGGAGACCCAGTACTTC. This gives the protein CASSLRDRGQETQYF.

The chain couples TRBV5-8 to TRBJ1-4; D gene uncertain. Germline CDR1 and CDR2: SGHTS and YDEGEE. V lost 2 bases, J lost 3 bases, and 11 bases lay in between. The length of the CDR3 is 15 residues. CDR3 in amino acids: CASSFFRGANEKLFF. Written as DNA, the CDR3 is TGTGCCAGCAGCTTTTTTAGAGGAGCTAATGAAAAACTGTTTTTT.

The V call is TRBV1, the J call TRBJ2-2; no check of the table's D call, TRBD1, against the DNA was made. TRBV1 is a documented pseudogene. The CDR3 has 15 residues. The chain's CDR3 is CTSRVGRKNTGELFF. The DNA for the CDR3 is TGCACCAGCAGGGTAGGCAGGAAGAACACCGGGGAGCTGTTTTTT.

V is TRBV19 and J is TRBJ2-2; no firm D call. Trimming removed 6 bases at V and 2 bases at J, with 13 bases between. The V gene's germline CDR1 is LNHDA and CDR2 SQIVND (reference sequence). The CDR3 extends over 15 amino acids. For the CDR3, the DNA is TGTGCCAGTAGCAAGATCAGAGTTAACACCGGGGAGCTGTTTTTT. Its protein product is CASSKIRVNTGELFF.

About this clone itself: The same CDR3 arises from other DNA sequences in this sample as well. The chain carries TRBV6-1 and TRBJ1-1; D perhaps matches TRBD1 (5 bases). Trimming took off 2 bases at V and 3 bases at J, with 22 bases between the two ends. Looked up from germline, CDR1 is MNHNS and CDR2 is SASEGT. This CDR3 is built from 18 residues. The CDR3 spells CASSEISRVLARDTEAFF. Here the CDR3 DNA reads TGTGCCAGCAGTGAAATCTCCAGGGTTTTAGCTCGGGACACTGAAGCTTTCTTT.

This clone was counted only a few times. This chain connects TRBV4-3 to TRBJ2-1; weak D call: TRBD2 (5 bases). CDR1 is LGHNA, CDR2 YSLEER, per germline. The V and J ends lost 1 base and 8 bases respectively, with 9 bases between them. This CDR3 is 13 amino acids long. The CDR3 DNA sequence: TGCGCCAGCAGCCAAGTGGACGGGGATGAGCAGTTCTTC. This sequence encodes CASSQVDGDEQFF.

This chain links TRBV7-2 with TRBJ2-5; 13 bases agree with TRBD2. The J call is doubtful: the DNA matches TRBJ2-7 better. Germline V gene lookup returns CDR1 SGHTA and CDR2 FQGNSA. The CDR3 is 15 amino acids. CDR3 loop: CASSSWTSGSYEQYF. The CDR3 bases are TGTGCCAGCAGCTCCTGGACTAGCGGGAGTTACGAGCAGTACTTC.

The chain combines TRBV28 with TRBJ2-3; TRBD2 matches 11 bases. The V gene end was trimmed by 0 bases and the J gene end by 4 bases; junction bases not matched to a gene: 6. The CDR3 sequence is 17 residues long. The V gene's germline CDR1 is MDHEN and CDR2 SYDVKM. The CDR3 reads CASSLWASGRRADTQYF. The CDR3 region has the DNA TGTGCCAGCAGTTTATGGGCTAGCGGGAGGAGGGCAGATACGCAGTATTTT.

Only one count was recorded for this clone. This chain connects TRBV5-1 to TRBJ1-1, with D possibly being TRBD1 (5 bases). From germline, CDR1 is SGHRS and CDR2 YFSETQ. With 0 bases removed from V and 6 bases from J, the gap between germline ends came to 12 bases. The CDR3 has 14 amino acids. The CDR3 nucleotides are TGCGCCAGCAGCTTGGAGGCTGGGGGGGCTGAAGCTTTCTTT. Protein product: CASSLEAGGAEAFF.

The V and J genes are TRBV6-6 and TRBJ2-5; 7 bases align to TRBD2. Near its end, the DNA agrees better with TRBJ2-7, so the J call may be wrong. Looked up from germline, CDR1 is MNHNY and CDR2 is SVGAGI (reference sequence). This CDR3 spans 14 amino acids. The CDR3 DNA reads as TGTGCCAGCAGTTACTCGAGGGAGGGCTACGAGCAGTACTTC. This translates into CASSYSREGYEQYF.

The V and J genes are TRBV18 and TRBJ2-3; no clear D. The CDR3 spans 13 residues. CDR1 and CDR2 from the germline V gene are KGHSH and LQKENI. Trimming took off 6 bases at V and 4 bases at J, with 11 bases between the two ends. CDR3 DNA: TGTGCCAGCTCTTTACCCGGGTCAGATACGCAGTATTTT. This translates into CASSLPGSDTQYF.

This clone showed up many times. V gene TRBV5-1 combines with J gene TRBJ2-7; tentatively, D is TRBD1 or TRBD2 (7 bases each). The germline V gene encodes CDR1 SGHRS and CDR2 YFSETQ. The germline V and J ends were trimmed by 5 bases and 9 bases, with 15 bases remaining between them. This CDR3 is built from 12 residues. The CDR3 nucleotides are TGCGCCAGCAGACAAGACAGGGAGGGGCAGTACTTC. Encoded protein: CASRQDREGQYF.

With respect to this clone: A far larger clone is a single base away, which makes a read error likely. In nucleotides, the CDR3 is TGTGCCAGCAGTTACTCCCCGACAGGGGCTAGCTACGAGCAGTACTTC. Translating gives CASSYSPTGASYEQYF. The chain carries TRBV6-6 and TRBJ2-7; 8 bases fit TRBD1. Germline loops: CDR1 MNHNY, CDR2 SVGAGI (reference sequence). The V and J ends lost 0 bases and 3 bases, in that order; junction bases with no gene match: 7. The CDR3 is made up of 16 amino acids.

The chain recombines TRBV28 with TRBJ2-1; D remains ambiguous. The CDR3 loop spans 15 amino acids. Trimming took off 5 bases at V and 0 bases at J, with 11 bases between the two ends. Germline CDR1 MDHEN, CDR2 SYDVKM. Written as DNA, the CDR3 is TGTGCCAGCAGTGCCGGGCCTAGCTCCTACAATGAGCAGTTCTTC. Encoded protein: CASSAGPSSYNEQFF. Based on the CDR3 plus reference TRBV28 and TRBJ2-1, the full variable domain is DVKVTQSSRYLVKRTGEKVFLECVQDMDHENMFWYRQDPGLGLRLIYFSYDVKMKEKGDIPEGYSVSREKKERFSLILESASTNQTSMYLCASSAGPSSYNEQFFGPGTRLTVL.

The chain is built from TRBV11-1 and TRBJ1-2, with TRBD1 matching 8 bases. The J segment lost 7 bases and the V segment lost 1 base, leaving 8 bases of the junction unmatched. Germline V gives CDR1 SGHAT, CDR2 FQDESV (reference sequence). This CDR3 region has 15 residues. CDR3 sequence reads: CASSLVPTGEFGYTF. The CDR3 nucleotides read TGTGCCAGCAGCTTAGTCCCGACAGGGGAGTTTGGCTACACCTTC.

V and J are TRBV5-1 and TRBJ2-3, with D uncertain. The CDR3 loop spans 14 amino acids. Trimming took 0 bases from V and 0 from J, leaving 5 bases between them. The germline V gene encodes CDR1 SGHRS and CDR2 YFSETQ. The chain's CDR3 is CASSLEESTDTQYF. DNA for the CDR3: TGCGCCAGCAGCTTGGAAGAAAGCACAGATACGCAGTATTTT.

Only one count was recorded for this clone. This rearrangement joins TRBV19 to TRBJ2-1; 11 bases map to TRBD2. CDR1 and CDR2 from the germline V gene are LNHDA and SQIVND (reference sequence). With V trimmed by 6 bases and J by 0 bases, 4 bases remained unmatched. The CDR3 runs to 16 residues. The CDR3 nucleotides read TGTGCCAGTAGCCCTAGCGGGAGGAGCTCCTACAATGAGCAGTTCTTC. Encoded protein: CASSPSGRSSYNEQFF.

The CDR3 protein is CASSGYEQYF. As DNA, the CDR3 is TGTGCCAGCAGCGGGTACGAGCAGTACTTC. The chain combines TRBV5-4 with TRBJ2-7, with D hard to call. This CDR3 region has 10 residues. Trimming left V 4 bases short and J 4 bases short, with 3 bases between. In germline, CDR1 is SGHNT, CDR2 YYREEE (reference sequence).

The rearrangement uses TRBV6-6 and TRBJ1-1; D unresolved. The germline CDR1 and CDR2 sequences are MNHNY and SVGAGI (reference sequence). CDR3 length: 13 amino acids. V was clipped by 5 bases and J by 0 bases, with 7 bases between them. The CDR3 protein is CASSGKVNTEAFF. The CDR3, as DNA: TGTGCCAGCAGTGGGAAGGTGAACACTGAAGCTTTCTTT.

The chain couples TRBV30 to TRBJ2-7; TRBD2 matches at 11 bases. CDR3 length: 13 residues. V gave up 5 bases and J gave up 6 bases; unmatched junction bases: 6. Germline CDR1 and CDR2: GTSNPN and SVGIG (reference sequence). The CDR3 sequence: CAWAAGTSGEQYF. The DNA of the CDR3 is TGTGCCTGGGCTGCCGGGACTAGCGGCGAGCAGTACTTC.

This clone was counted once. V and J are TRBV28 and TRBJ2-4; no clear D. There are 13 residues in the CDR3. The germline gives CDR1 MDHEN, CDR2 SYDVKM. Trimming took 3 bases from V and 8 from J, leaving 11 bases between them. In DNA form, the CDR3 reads TGTGCCAGCAGTTTTAGTTCTGTCGACATTCAGTACTTC. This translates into CASSFSSVDIQYF.

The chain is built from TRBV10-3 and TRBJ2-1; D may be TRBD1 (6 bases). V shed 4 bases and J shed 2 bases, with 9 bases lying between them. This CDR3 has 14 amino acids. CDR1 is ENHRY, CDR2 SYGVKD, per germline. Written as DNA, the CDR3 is TGTGCCATCAGTGGGACAGCCCCCTACAATGAGCAGTTCTTC. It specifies CAISGTAPYNEQFF.

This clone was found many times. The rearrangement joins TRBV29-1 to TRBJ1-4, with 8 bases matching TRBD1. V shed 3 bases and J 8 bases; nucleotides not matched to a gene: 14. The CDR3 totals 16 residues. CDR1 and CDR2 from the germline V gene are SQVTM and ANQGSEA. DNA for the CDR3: TGCAGCGTTGACCCCTACCGGACAGGGTGCCTGGAAAAACTGTTTTTT. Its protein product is CSVDPYRTGCLEKLFF.

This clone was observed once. CDR3 loop: CASSQAGGPFEQYF. The CDR3 nucleotides are TGCGCCAGCAGTCAAGCGGGAGGGCCCTTCGAGCAGTACTTC. This sequence joins TRBV5-1 and TRBJ2-7; 10 positions agree with TRBD2. The CDR3 sequence is 14 residues long. V lost 5 bases and J lost 6; bases outside the gene matches: 8. Germline assignment: CDR1 SGHRS and CDR2 YFSETQ.

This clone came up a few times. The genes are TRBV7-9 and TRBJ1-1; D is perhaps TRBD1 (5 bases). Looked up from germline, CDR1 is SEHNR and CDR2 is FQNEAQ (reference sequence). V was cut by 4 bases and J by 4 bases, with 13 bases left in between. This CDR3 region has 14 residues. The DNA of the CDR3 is TGTGCCAGCAGCTCTTACAGGAGCATCACTGAAGCTTTCTTT. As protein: CASSSYRSITEAFF. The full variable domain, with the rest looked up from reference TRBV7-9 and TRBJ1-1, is DTGVSQNPRHKITKRGQNVTFRCDPISEHNRLYWYRQTLGQGPEFLTYFQNEAQLEKSRLLSDRFSAERPKGSFSTLEIQRTEQGDSAMYLCASSSYRSITEAFFGQGTRLTVV.

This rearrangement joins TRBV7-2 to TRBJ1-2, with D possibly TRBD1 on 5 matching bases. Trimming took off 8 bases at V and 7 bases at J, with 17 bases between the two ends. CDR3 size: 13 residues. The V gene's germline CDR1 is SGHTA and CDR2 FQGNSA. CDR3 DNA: TGTGCCAGCGTAGGGGAGGGGTGGAGTGGCTACACCTTC. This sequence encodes CASVGEGWSGYTF.